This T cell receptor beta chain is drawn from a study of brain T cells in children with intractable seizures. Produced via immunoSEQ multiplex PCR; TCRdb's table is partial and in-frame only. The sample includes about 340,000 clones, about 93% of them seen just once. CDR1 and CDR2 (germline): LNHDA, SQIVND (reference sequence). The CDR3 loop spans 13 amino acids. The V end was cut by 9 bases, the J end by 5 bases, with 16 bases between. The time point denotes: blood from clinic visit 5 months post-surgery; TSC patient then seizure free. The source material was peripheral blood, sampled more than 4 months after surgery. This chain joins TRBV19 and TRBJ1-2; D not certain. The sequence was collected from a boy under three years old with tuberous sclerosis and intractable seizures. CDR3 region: CASRLGHRYGYTF. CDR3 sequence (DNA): TGTGCCAGCCGGTTAGGCCATAGGTATGGCTACACCTTC.